This TCR beta chain was sequenced in a study of T cells in tumors after PD-1 blockade. About the study: No patient had prior checkpoint blockade, systemic immunosuppression, or radiotherapy within 4 weeks. Daily vismodegib 150 mg continued in a subset of anti-PD-1-treated patients. Peripheral blood samples averaged approximately 33,000 unique clonotypes and 100,000 to 130,000 templates.

This clone was detected once. Its antigen remains unidentified. Here immunoSEQ multiplex PCR was the method, and the copy in TCRdb shows in-frame clones only, minus some. The sample comprises about 34,000 clones, 73% of which are singletons, and around 40% rests with the top ten. Study-wide results and caveats: Peripheral recruitment is suggested, as some novel exhausted tumor clones were in pre-treatment blood.

The V end was cut by 6 bases, the J end by 0 bases, with 9 bases between. The CDR3 spans 14 residues. The V gene's germline CDR1 is PRHDT and CDR2 FYEKMQ (reference sequence). This material consisted of PBMCs, taken after anti-PD-1 treatment. The chain carries TRBV13 and TRBJ1-3, with D perhaps TRBD1 (5 bases). This receptor was obtained from a human donor with basal cell carcinoma. The CDR3 DNA reads TGTGCCAGCAGTGGGGGTGCCTCTGGAAACACCATATATTTT. Protein sequence: CASSGGASGNTIYF.